The text below deals with one T cell receptor beta chain. As yet, its antigen is unknown. This entry is derived from a study of T cells in localized non-small cell lung cancer. Findings of the study overall: Researchers found a median approximately 50 of the top 100 tumor clones in adjacent lung. A higher density of T cells in blood coincided with extended overall survival. It was uninvolved adjacent lung that showed the highest T cell clonality, exceeding tumor.

Repertoires were generated with immunoSEQ multiplex PCR, while TCRdb's copy carries only in-frame clones and drops some. The data hold about 11,000 clones, with about four fifths observed a single time. This sequence was found in a female donor aged 60 or older with stage II lung adenocarcinoma. Sequenced material: peripheral blood mononuclear cells, taken before any cancer treatment.

CDR3 DNA: TGTGCCAGCAGCCAATCTTTTGTCGGGACAGTCCAGTTCTTC. This codes for CASSQSFVGTVQFF. V is TRBV16 and J is TRBJ2-1; TRBD1 agrees at 7 bases. CDR1 is KGHSY, CDR2 FQNENV, per germline. The length of the CDR3 is 14 residues. Germline trimming cut 0 bases from V and 13 bases from J; bases unmatched to any gene: 9.